These T cell receptor beta chains were read from a single sample in a study of T cell changes during pregnancy in multiple sclerosis. Data came from immunoSEQ multiplex PCR; TCRdb stores just in-frame clones and leaves some out. The sample contains 90,000 to 120,000 clones, approximately 94% of which appear only once. Sequences were derived from peripheral blood, sampled before pregnancy. All receptors derive from a female donor with multiple sclerosis, enrolled in a pregnancy study. The CDR3 runs from the conserved cysteine through the conserved F or W. D genes are given only for firm matches. Size is omitted from some rows. Given values are once, few, many or a class for expanded clones.

cdr3_aa: CASSTTRDRVRGTDTQYF
cdr3_nt: TGTGCCAGCAGCACTACCCGGGACAGGGTAAGAGGCACAGATACGCAGTATTTT
clone_size: NA
v_call: TRBV5-6
j_call: TRBJ2-3
d_call: TRBD1

cdr3_aa: CAISGGAGGHTGELFF
cdr3_nt: TGTGCCATCAGTGGGGGGGCCGGGGGGCACACCGGGGAGCTGTTTTTT
clone_size: NA
v_call: TRBV10-3
j_call: TRBJ2-2
d_call: NA

cdr3_aa: CAWSRGGSGNTIYF
cdr3_nt: TGTGCCTGGAGTCGGGGGGGCTCTGGAAACACCATATATTTT
clone_size: NA
v_call: TRBV30
j_call: TRBJ1-3
d_call: NA

cdr3_aa: CASSQGTGLETQYF
cdr3_nt: TGTGCCAGCAGCCAGGGGACAGGGCTAGAGACCCAGTACTTC
clone_size: NA
v_call: TRBV14
j_call: TRBJ2-5
d_call: TRBD1

cdr3_aa: CASSLVPGLRTETQYF
cdr3_nt: TGTGCCAGCAGCTTAGTCCCCGGACTACGTACTGAGACCCAGTACTTC
clone_size: NA
v_call: TRBV11-2
j_call: TRBJ2-5
d_call: NA

cdr3_aa: CASSFGTSGNNEQFF
cdr3_nt: TGTGCCAGCAGCTTTGGGACTAGCGGCAACAATGAGCAGTTCTTC
clone_size: NA
v_call: TRBV13
j_call: TRBJ2-1
d_call: TRBD2

cdr3_aa: CASSQWGQSSTGELFF
cdr3_nt: TGCGCCAGCAGCCAGTGGGGACAATCAAGCACCGGGGAGCTGTTTTTT
clone_size: NA
v_call: TRBV5-1
j_call: TRBJ2-2
d_call: NA

cdr3_aa: CASSPLNNEQFF
cdr3_nt: TGTGCCAGCAGCCCCCTTAACAATGAGCAGTTCTTC
clone_size: NA
v_call: TRBV27
j_call: TRBJ2-1
d_call: NA

cdr3_aa: CASSSLTGSGANVLTF
cdr3_nt: TGTGCCAGCAGTTCCCTGACAGGGTCTGGGGCCAACGTCCTGACTTTC
clone_size: NA
v_call: TRBV6-5
j_call: TRBJ2-6
d_call: TRBD1

cdr3_aa: CATTPLAGGENEQFF
cdr3_nt: TGTGCCACTACCCCTTTGGCGGGAGGGGAGAATGAGCAGTTCTTC
clone_size: NA
v_call: TRBV10-3
j_call: TRBJ2-1
d_call: TRBD2

cdr3_aa: CASSVQGNYGYTF
cdr3_nt: TGTGCCAGCAGTGTCCAGGGGAACTATGGCTACACCTTC
clone_size: once
v_call: TRBV2
j_call: TRBJ1-2
d_call: NA

cdr3_aa: CASSSLAGNEQYF
cdr3_nt: TGTGCCAGCAGCTCCTTGGCGGGGAACGAGCAGTACTTC
clone_size: NA
v_call: TRBV11-2
j_call: TRBJ2-7
d_call: NA

cdr3_aa: CASSQGGWTSESSYEQYF
cdr3_nt: TGCGCCAGCAGCCAAGGGGGGTGGACTAGCGAGAGCTCCTACGAGCAGTACTTC
clone_size: NA
v_call: TRBV4-3
j_call: TRBJ2-7
d_call: TRBD2

cdr3_aa: CASSQLVLSNYGYTF
cdr3_nt: TGCGCCAGCAGCCAACTGGTTCTTAGTAACTATGGCTACACCTTC
clone_size: NA
v_call: TRBV4-1
j_call: TRBJ1-2
d_call: NA

cdr3_aa: CSVDSVASYNEQFF
cdr3_nt: TGCAGCGTTGACTCGGTAGCCTCCTACAATGAGCAGTTCTTC
clone_size: NA
v_call: TRBV29-1
j_call: TRBJ2-1
d_call: NA

cdr3_aa: CASSLGGTQPQHF
cdr3_nt: TGTGCCAGCAGCTTGGGTGGGACACAGCCCCAGCATTTT
clone_size: few
v_call: TRBV7-9
j_call: TRBJ1-5
d_call: NA

cdr3_aa: CSVRTGTGANYGYTF
cdr3_nt: TGCAGCGTCCGGACAGGGACAGGAGCTAACTATGGCTACACCTTC
clone_size: NA
v_call: TRBV29-1
j_call: TRBJ1-2
d_call: TRBD1

cdr3_aa: CATSTVTSGSTDEQYF
cdr3_nt: TGTGCCACCAGCACGGTGACTAGCGGGAGTACCGACGAGCAGTACTTC
clone_size: NA
v_call: TRBV15
j_call: TRBJ2-7
d_call: TRBD2

cdr3_aa: CASSLDGGNTEAFF
cdr3_nt: TGTGCCAGCAGCTTAGACGGCGGGAACACTGAAGCTTTCTTT
clone_size: once
v_call: TRBV7-9
j_call: TRBJ1-1
d_call: NA

cdr3_aa: CASSHSGAHSYEQYF
cdr3_nt: TGTGCCAGCAGTCATAGCGGGGCACACTCCTACGAGCAGTACTTC
clone_size: NA
v_call: TRBV28
j_call: TRBJ2-7
d_call: TRBD2

cdr3_aa: CASSVEGMNTEAFF
cdr3_nt: TGTGCCAGCAGCGTTGAGGGTATGAACACTGAAGCTTTCTTT
clone_size: NA
v_call: TRBV9
j_call: TRBJ1-1
d_call: NA

cdr3_aa: CASSPGLAGGQEQYF
cdr3_nt: TGCGCCAGCAGCCCCGGACTAGCGGGAGGGCAAGAGCAGTACTTC
clone_size: NA
v_call: TRBV5-1
j_call: TRBJ2-7
d_call: TRBD2

cdr3_aa: CASSSGQSLYEQYF
cdr3_nt: TGTGCCAGCAGCTCTGGACAGAGCCTGTACGAGCAGTACTTC
clone_size: once
v_call: TRBV5-4
j_call: TRBJ2-7
d_call: NA

cdr3_aa: CASSQERTRYNEQFF
cdr3_nt: TGCGCCAGCAGCCAAGAGAGGACTCGCTACAATGAGCAGTTCTTC
clone_size: NA
v_call: TRBV4-3
j_call: TRBJ2-1
d_call: NA

cdr3_aa: CASSLAGDRGLGEQYF
cdr3_nt: TGCGCCAGCAGCTTGGCGGGGGACAGGGGGCTAGGCGAGCAGTACTTC
clone_size: once
v_call: TRBV5-1
j_call: TRBJ2-7
d_call: TRBD1

cdr3_aa: CASSTLTAGLNYGYTF
cdr3_nt: TGTGCCAGCAGTACACTTACCGCGGGGCTTAACTATGGCTACACCTTC
clone_size: NA
v_call: TRBV28
j_call: TRBJ1-2
d_call: NA

cdr3_aa: CASSYGALNTGELFF
cdr3_nt: TGTGCCAGCAGTTACGGGGCTTTGAACACCGGGGAGCTGTTTTTT
clone_size: NA
v_call: TRBV6-5
j_call: TRBJ2-2
d_call: NA

cdr3_aa: CASSLEGGRGETQYF
cdr3_nt: TGCGCCAGCAGCTTAGAAGGGGGCAGGGGAGAGACCCAGTACTTC
clone_size: NA
v_call: TRBV5-1
j_call: TRBJ2-5
d_call: TRBD1

cdr3_aa: CASSLGRARYYEQYF
cdr3_nt: TGTGCCAGCAGTTTAGGGCGGGCAAGGTACTACGAGCAGTACTTC
clone_size: NA
v_call: TRBV28
j_call: TRBJ2-7
d_call: NA

cdr3_aa: CASGTGEGYEQYF
cdr3_nt: TGTGCCAGCGGGACGGGAGAAGGGTACGAGCAGTACTTC
clone_size: NA
v_call: TRBV28
j_call: TRBJ2-7
d_call: NA

cdr3_aa: CASSVGASGSSEQYF
cdr3_nt: TGTGCCAGCAGCGTAGGGGCTAGCGGGTCCTCCGAGCAGTACTTC
clone_size: NA
v_call: TRBV9
j_call: TRBJ2-7
d_call: TRBD2

cdr3_aa: CASSSPGGATEKLFF
cdr3_nt: TGTGCCAGCAGCTCCCCAGGGGGCGCGACTGAAAAACTGTTTTTT
clone_size: NA
v_call: TRBV5-4
j_call: TRBJ1-4
d_call: TRBD1

cdr3_aa: CASSQGRRGDEKLFF
cdr3_nt: TGTGCCAGCAGCCAAGGGAGGCGAGGGGATGAAAAACTGTTTTTT
clone_size: NA
v_call: TRBV5-4
j_call: TRBJ1-4
d_call: NA

cdr3_aa: CASSVGGRSSYEQYF
cdr3_nt: TGTGCCAGCAGCGTAGGAGGCCGGAGCTCCTACGAGCAGTACTTC
clone_size: NA
v_call: TRBV9
j_call: TRBJ2-7
d_call: NA

cdr3_aa: CASSGLLGTGEETQYF
cdr3_nt: TGTGCCAGCAGTGGCCTTCTAGGGACAGGGGAAGAGACCCAGTACTTC
clone_size: NA
v_call: TRBV27
j_call: TRBJ2-5
d_call: TRBD1

cdr3_aa: CASSQPTGSSYNEQFF
cdr3_nt: TGCGCCAGCAGCCAACCGACAGGGAGCTCCTACAATGAGCAGTTCTTC
clone_size: NA
v_call: TRBV4-1
j_call: TRBJ2-1
d_call: TRBD1

cdr3_aa: CASSQGSGFGSGNTIYF
cdr3_nt: TGCGCCAGCAGCCAAGGGTCCGGGTTCGGATCTGGAAACACCATATATTTT
clone_size: NA
v_call: TRBV4-3
j_call: TRBJ1-3
d_call: NA

cdr3_aa: CASSLAGAFTGELFF
cdr3_nt: TGTGCCAGCAGCTTAGCGGGAGCGTTCACCGGGGAGCTGTTTTTT
clone_size: NA
v_call: TRBV7-2
j_call: TRBJ2-2
d_call: NA

cdr3_aa: CASSLSPSGRGEQYF
cdr3_nt: TGTGCCAGCAGCTTGAGCCCTAGCGGGAGGGGAGAGCAGTACTTC
clone_size: NA
v_call: TRBV5-4
j_call: TRBJ2-7
d_call: TRBD2

cdr3_aa: CASRTIGQAYEQYF
cdr3_nt: TGTGCCAGCAGGACCATCGGACAGGCCTACGAGCAGTACTTC
clone_size: NA
v_call: TRBV2
j_call: TRBJ2-7
d_call: TRBD1

cdr3_aa: CASSPSPGTSGSYEQYF
cdr3_nt: TGTGCCAGCAGCCCCTCTCCCGGGACTAGCGGCTCCTACGAGCAGTACTTC
clone_size: NA
v_call: TRBV7-3
j_call: TRBJ2-7
d_call: TRBD2

cdr3_aa: CASSVGTGETDTQYF
cdr3_nt: TGTGCCAGCAGTGTCGGGACAGGGGAGACGGATACGCAGTATTTT
clone_size: NA
v_call: TRBV6-1
j_call: TRBJ2-3
d_call: TRBD1

cdr3_aa: CASRKGNNEQFF
cdr3_nt: TGTGCCAGCAGAAAGGGGAACAATGAGCAGTTCTTC
clone_size: NA
v_call: TRBV27
j_call: TRBJ2-1
d_call: NA

cdr3_aa: CASSTVGGDTDTQYF
cdr3_nt: TGCGCCAGCAGCACAGTGGGAGGAGACACAGATACGCAGTATTTT
clone_size: NA
v_call: TRBV4-1
j_call: TRBJ2-3
d_call: NA

cdr3_aa: CATSRRDRAGNEQFF
cdr3_nt: TGTGCCACCAGCCGACGGGACAGGGCGGGCAATGAGCAGTTCTTC
clone_size: NA
v_call: TRBV15
j_call: TRBJ2-1
d_call: TRBD1

cdr3_aa: CASSPGGYSYEQYF
cdr3_nt: TGTGCCAGTAGCCCGGGGGGCTACTCCTACGAGCAGTACTTC
clone_size: NA
v_call: TRBV19
j_call: TRBJ2-7
d_call: NA

cdr3_aa: CASRDLTGRSYEQYF
cdr3_nt: TGTGCCAGCAGGGACCTGACAGGGAGAAGCTACGAGCAGTACTTC
clone_size: NA
v_call: TRBV2
j_call: TRBJ2-7
d_call: TRBD1